These 14 T cell receptor beta chains were sequenced from one sample in a study of blood T cell repertoires in COVID-19. TCRdb's copy holds only in-frame clones and misses some; the assay was immunoSEQ multiplex PCR. This table has over 60,000 clones, roughly 80% appearing once. Material for sequencing was peripheral blood. The receptors derive from a man aged 50-59 years with COVID-19, enrolled during active disease.

This clone was counted a single time. This rearrangement joins TRBV2 to TRBJ1-2; 8 nucleotides agree with TRBD1. Germline values: CDR1 SNHLY, CDR2 FYNNEI. Unmatched junction bases numbered 11, after V lost 6 bases and J lost 8 bases. This CDR3 spans 14 amino acids. The CDR3 loop is CASSQLPDRGGYTF. CDR3 DNA: TGTGCCAGCAGCCAACTCCCCGACAGGGGAGGCTACACCTTC.

The chain carries TRBV3-1 (or the pseudogene TRBV3-2) and TRBJ2-3; no firm D call. The CDR3 consists of 16 residues. Looked up from germline, CDR1 is LGHDT and CDR2 is YNNKEL (reference sequence). Deletions cut 1 base from V and 0 bases from J, with 11 bases between. The CDR3 DNA follows: TGTGCCAGCAGCCAAGTTATAGCAGCTAGCACAGATACGCAGTATTTT. It encodes CASSQVIAASTDTQYF.

This clone is a singleton in its sample. The chain couples TRBV9 to TRBJ1-3; no clear D. V was shortened by 0 bases and J by 1 base, with 14 bases between the two germline ends. The germline gives CDR1 SGDLS, CDR2 YYNGEE. The CDR3 spans 17 residues. CDR3 bases: TGTGCCAGCAGCGTAGGATTTGAGGGTGGGTCTGGAAACACCATATATTTT. Protein sequence: CASSVGFEGGSGNTIYF.

The chain recombines TRBV5-6 with TRBJ1-6; maybe TRBD1 (5 bases). CDR3 length equals 12 residues. V lost 4 bases, J lost 10 bases, and 9 bases lay in between. Germline V gene data show CDR1 as SGHDT and CDR2 as YYEEEE. CDR3 nucleotide sequence: TGTGCCAGCAGCCGGGACTTCTCACCCCTCCACTTT. Protein: CASSRDFSPLHF.

The rearrangement uses TRBV11-2 and TRBJ1-2, with 11 bases lining up with TRBD1. The J segment lost 9 bases and the V segment lost 1 base, leaving 4 bases of the junction unmatched. CDR3 length: 14 amino acids. Per germline, CDR1 SGHAT and CDR2 FQNNGV. In nucleotides, the CDR3 is TGTGCCAGCAGCTTAGGAGGGACAGGGGGTCGCTACACCTTC. As protein: CASSLGGTGGRYTF. Based on the CDR3 plus reference TRBV11-2 and TRBJ1-2, the full variable domain is EAGVAQSPRYKIIEKRQSVAFWCNPISGHATLYWYQQILGQGPKLLIQFQNNGVVDDSQLPKDRFSAERLKGVDSTLKIQPAKLEDSAVYLCASSLGGTGGRYTFGSGTRLTVV.

The chain is built from TRBV4-2 and TRBJ1-4; a possible D gene is TRBD1 (6 bases). The V and J ends lost 0 bases and 3 bases respectively, with 11 bases between them. Germline-derived CDR1 and CDR2 are LGHNA and YNFKEQ. The CDR3 is 16 residues long. CDR3 nucleotides: TGTGCCAGCAGCCAAGAACAGGGATCCGCTAATGAAAAACTGTTTTTT. The encoded protein is CASSQEQGSANEKLFF.

The gene calls are TRBV18 and TRBJ1-1; D is ambiguous. The CDR3 has 14 residues. The V gene's germline CDR1 is KGHSH and CDR2 LQKENI. V shed 2 bases and J shed 1 base, with 8 bases lying between them. The CDR3 reads CASSPVGANTEAFF. In nucleotides, the CDR3 is TGTGCCAGCTCACCAGTGGGCGCGAACACTGAAGCTTTCTTT.

The chain recombines TRBV11-2 with TRBJ2-3; 10 nucleotides agree with TRBD2. CDR1 and CDR2 from the germline V gene are SGHAT and FQNNGV. The CDR3 totals 17 residues. V trimming: 3 bases; J trimming: 4 bases; junction bases outside the gene matches: 10. CDR3 sequence reads: CASSLASGGLMADTQYF. The CDR3 coding sequence is TGTGCCAGCAGCTTGGCTAGCGGGGGCCTTATGGCAGATACGCAGTATTTT.

This clone was observed a single time. J is TRBJ1-5 and V is TRBV19, with a weak D call TRBD1 (5 bases). Trimming stripped 4 bases from V and 7 bases from J, with 11 bases between. The CDR3 sequence is 13 residues long. CDR1 and CDR2 (germline): LNHDA, SQIVND (reference sequence). The CDR3 DNA is TGTGCCAGTAGTACCCAGGGCGGACAGCCCCAGCATTTT. Protein sequence: CASSTQGGQPQHF.

V and J are TRBV30 and TRBJ1-1; 9 bases are a match to TRBD1. Germline loops: CDR1 GTSNPN, CDR2 SVGIG (reference sequence). The V segment lost 2 bases and the J segment 7 bases; nucleotides outside the gene matches: 8. The CDR3 loop spans 14 amino acids. CDR3 sequence: CAWSTRDRVFEAFF. Written as DNA, the CDR3 is TGTGCCTGGAGTACTAGGGACAGGGTTTTTGAAGCTTTCTTT.

The J gene is TRBJ2-1, the V gene TRBV9; maybe TRBD1 (5 bases). The CDR3 loop spans 14 amino acids. V was clipped by 0 bases and J by 9 bases, with 13 bases between them. Germline V CDR1 and CDR2: SGDLS, YYNGEE. CDR3 residues: CASSVGMGRGEQFF. As DNA, the CDR3 is TGTGCCAGCAGCGTAGGAATGGGGCGCGGTGAGCAGTTCTTC.

V and J are TRBV11-2 and TRBJ1-1; possible D gene TRBD1, 5 bases. The CDR3 spans 13 residues. Trimming removed 5 bases from V and 2 bases from J, with 9 bases in between. From germline, CDR1 is SGHAT and CDR2 FQNNGV. CDR3 in amino acids: CASSADSNTEAFF. The CDR3 DNA is TGTGCCAGCAGCGCAGACAGCAACACTGAAGCTTTCTTT.

This clone was detected once. The chain carries TRBV19 and TRBJ1-4, with a possible D match to TRBD1 (6 bases). The CDR3 loop spans 15 amino acids. The V gene's germline CDR1 is LNHDA and CDR2 SQIVND (reference sequence). V was trimmed by 5 bases and J by 1 base, leaving 11 bases between them. The CDR3 DNA is TGTGCCAGTAGTCGCCAACAGGGAACTAATGAAAAACTGTTTTTT. It specifies CASSRQQGTNEKLFF.

The chain has TRBV6-1 and TRBJ2-3; 8 bases line up with TRBD2. CDR1 MNHNS and CDR2 SASEGT come from the germline V gene. This CDR3 is 16 amino acids long. Trimming cost V 2 bases and J 6 bases; bases outside gene matches: 10. DNA of the CDR3: TGTGCCAGCAGTGAAATGAACGGGGGGGCCCTGGATACGCAGTATTTT. This translates into CASSEMNGGALDTQYF.